Listed below are T cell receptor beta chains from one sample, sequenced in a study of blood T cells in healthy people across ages. Using its own MiXCR run on the 5' RACE reads, TCRdb lists one record per CDR3 protein. The table records about 1.8 million distinct CDR3 sequences, roughly 52% of them present only once. Sequencing was done on a sample of blood. The receptors shown here come from a woman aged 40 to 50 in good health. Both conserved end residues are trimmed from each CDR3. The D gene is left open where the match is weak.

TRBV28 . ASSLASWNTEAF
TRBV5-1 . ASSLRGVVDNEQF
TRBV28 . ASSPHGELLNTEAF
TRBV12-3/TRBV12-4 . ASSTQGWANEKLF
TRBV6-5 . ASSYGQIGGTNYGYT
TRBV3-1 . ASSPGLNNNYGYT
TRBV25-1 TRBD1 ASSEKTGGAGGYT
TRBV4-1 TRBD2 ASSQAGNLAGGIYEQY
TRBV5-6 . ASSPERDNEQF
TRBV4-3 TRBD2 ASSQLPVPSGGTDTQY
TRBV20-1 . SARGGAEAF
TRBV20-1 TRBD1 SARPGAGGVETQY
TRBV18 . VSSPSTGYNEQF
TRBV20-1 . SDKKGETQY
TRBV6-2/TRBV6-3 . ASRDGVSEQY
TRBV6-6 . VSRYASETQY
TRBV6-6 TRBD2 ASRAPRSGEETQY
TRBV12-3/TRBV12-4 TRBD2 ASRARASGSYEQY
TRBV12-3/TRBV12-4 TRBD2 ASSRGGSPYNEQF
TRBV12-3/TRBV12-4 . ATTGSSGTDTQY
TRBV9 . ASSTRIGANYGYT
TRBV10-3 . AISRQAKETQY
TRBV27 . ASRAGAVLVYGYT
TRBV29-1 . SVEEAAGATRY
TRBV7-8 TRBD1 ASSLGATSGGGGQPQH
TRBV6-6 . ASSYPEGTEETQY
TRBV20-1 . SARGGGAPTDTQY
TRBV14 TRBD1 ASSPSTGEGSPLH
TRBV5-6 . ASSLDPTPRNTQY
TRBV29-1 . SVASEVYGYT
TRBV19 TRBD1 ASSMGQVHYEQF
TRBV10-3 . AISERALTGELF
TRBV11-1 TRBD1 ASSQGADSNRPQH
TRBV11-2 . ASSLGVTGRAYGYT
TRBV20-1 . SASKDSLQF
TRBV20-1 TRBD2 SALRGGLAEETQY
TRBV28 TRBD2 ASSLSLAGVEQF
TRBV7-2 TRBD2 ASSVRHSGGGNEQF
TRBV4-2 TRBD2 ASSHSGLAGGQETQY
TRBV6-2/TRBV6-3 . ASTLPNGPGALH
TRBV7-2 . ASRLQELNTEAF
TRBV25-1 . ASSQGPPAYEQY
TRBV20-1 . SARTWGSYNEQF
TRBV27 TRBD2 ASAGLAGGIMGIQY
TRBV20-1 TRBD2 SARVWGGETQY
TRBV6-5 TRBD1 ASGRDRGYEQY
TRBV7-8 TRBD1 TSSPRQGTLNTEAF
TRBV6-2/TRBV6-3 . ASSISGPQY
TRBV29-1 TRBD1 SVGTGMETQF
TRBV24-1 TRBD2 ATSGRGGVDEQY
TRBV4-2 . ASSQEGHGGNQPQH
TRBV4-1 TRBD1 ASSQVTGHIQY
TRBV5-1 TRBD2 ASSLMGSGTYNEQF
TRBV7-2 . ASSWTGTAIDTQY
TRBV9 . ASSVDVGAQETQY